One and the same sample provided the 16 T cell receptor beta chains below, sequenced in a study of identical twins' blood T cells (dated by TCRdb to 2012 to 2014). Receptor libraries were prepared by 5' RACE. Sequencing instrument: Illumina Genome Analyzer IIx. The public reads were reanalyzed by TCRdb: fastp trimming at Q25, MiXCR alignment, in-frame beta chains only. Rows with a matching CDR3 protein are joined into one entry that keeps the most common DNA and genes. The sample table records 350,000 to 400,000 distinct CDR3 sequences; about 28% of these occur just once. About 6.1% of the sample goes to the ten largest clones. Sequencing was carried out using PBMCs. Receptors were obtained from a woman between 18 and 50 years old in good health.

The V gene is TRBV5-1, the J gene TRBJ1-1; D perhaps matches TRBD1 (6 bases). V shed 0 bases and J shed 1 base, with 10 bases lying between them. The CDR3 has 15 residues. Germline CDR1 reads SGHRS; CDR2 reads YFSETQ. The CDR3 loop reads CASSLVGGANTEAFF. The CDR3 DNA follows: TGCGCCAGCAGCTTGGTAGGGGGGGCGAACACTGAAGCTTTCTTT. Supplemented by reference TRBV5-1 and TRBJ1-1, the full variable domain reads KAGVTQTPRYLIKTRGQQVTLSCSPISGHRSVSWYQQTPGQGLQFLFEYFSETQRNKGNFPGRFSGRQFSNSRSEMNVSTLELGDSALYLCASSLVGGANTEAFFGQGTRLTVV.

This clonotype was seen ten or more times. The chain recombines TRBV19 with TRBJ1-1, with D uncertain. V dropped 4 bases and J dropped 6 bases, with 6 bases sitting between them. Germline V gene data show CDR1 as LNHDA and CDR2 as SQIVND (reference sequence). The CDR3 extends over 11 amino acids. CDR3 in amino acids: CASSKGSEAFF. CDR3 DNA: TGTGCCAGTAGTAAGGGATCTGAAGCTTTCTTT.

This clonotype was observed a few times. The chain recombines TRBV3-1 with TRBJ1-4, with 8 bases that match TRBD1. The length of the CDR3 is 14 residues. With 2 bases clipped from V and 7 bases from J, the junction kept 3 bases outside the gene matches. The germline V gene has CDR1 LGHDT and CDR2 YNNKEL (reference sequence). The CDR3 nucleotides are TGTGCCAGCAGCCAAAGGACAGGGATTGAAAAACTGTTTTTT. It codes for CASSQRTGIEKLFF.

At least ten counts were recorded for this clonotype. The rearrangement joins TRBV5-5 to TRBJ2-2; D might be TRBD2 (6 bases). Trimming removed 4 bases at V and 2 bases at J, with 9 bases between. CDR1 and CDR2 from the germline V gene are SGHKS and YYEKEE (reference sequence). CDR3 length: 14 amino acids. The CDR3 here is CASSHGLNTGELFF. CDR3 in DNA: TGTGCCAGCAGCCACGGACTAAACACCGGGGAGCTGTTTTTT.

The chain couples TRBV29-1 to TRBJ2-7; no definite D call. Germline values: CDR1 SQVTM, CDR2 ANQGSEA. The length of the CDR3 is 12 residues. Trimming took off 3 bases at V and 2 bases at J, with 8 bases between the two ends. Written as DNA, the CDR3 is TGCAGCGTTGATTACGGACCCTACGAGCAGTACTTC. Residues: CSVDYGPYEQYF.

The chain recombines TRBV11-2 with TRBJ2-1; 11 nucleotides line up with TRBD2. Germline values: CDR1 SGHAT, CDR2 FQNNGV. With V trimmed by 4 bases and J by 5 bases, 7 bases remained unmatched. The CDR3 covers 16 residues. CDR3 sequence reads: CASSWAGTSGNNEQFF. For the CDR3, the DNA is TGTGCCAGCAGCTGGGCGGGGACTAGCGGAAACAATGAGCAGTTCTTC.

This clonotype occurred a few times. The rearrangement joins TRBV19 to TRBJ1-5, with D hard to call. CDR3 size: 14 residues. Germline CDR1 reads LNHDA; CDR2 reads SQIVND (reference sequence). The ends were cut back, 0 bases at V and 7 bases at J, with 10 bases in the middle. The CDR3 nucleotides read TGTGCCAGTAGTATAGAAGGGTATGGCCAGCCCCAGCATTTT. Amino acid sequence: CASSIEGYGQPQHF.

About this clonotype: Being one base from a much bigger clone, this may be a read error. V gene TRBV6-6 combines with J gene TRBJ1-2; D is possibly TRBD1 (5 bases). This CDR3 has 15 amino acids. Germline V CDR1 and CDR2: MNHNY, SVGAGI (reference sequence). The CDR3 DNA follows: TGTGCCAGCAGTTACGATGGCGGGGGAGTCTATAGCTACACCTTC. Protein: CASSYDGGGVYSYTF.

On this clonotype: The junction shows a germline mismatch at one end, possibly a read error. The chain links TRBV2 to TRBJ2-2, with D tentatively TRBD2 (6 bases). Germline CDR1 reads SNHLY; CDR2 reads FYNNEI. The CDR3 loop spans 15 amino acids. CDR3 nucleotide sequence: TGTGCCAGCAGCTACCGGGACTCCGCAACCGGGAAGCTGTTTTTT. It specifies CASSYRDSATGKLFF. Complete variable domain (other parts from reference TRBV2 and TRBJ2-2): EPEVTQTPSHQVTQMGQEVILRCVPISNHLYFYWYRQILGQKVEFLVSFYNNEISEKSEIFDDQFSVERPDGSNFTLKIRSTKLEDSAMYFCASSYRDSATGKLFFGEGSRLTVL.

This clonotype was observed a handful of times. This chain connects TRBV5-1 to TRBJ2-3; 7 bases are a match to TRBD1. With 0 bases clipped from V and 5 bases from J, the junction kept 3 bases outside the gene matches. The germline V gene encodes CDR1 SGHRS and CDR2 YFSETQ. The CDR3 sequence is 14 residues long. In DNA, the CDR3 is TGCGCCAGCAGCTTGGGACAGGGTGAAGATACGCAGTATTTT. Translating it yields CASSLGQGEDTQYF.

CDR3: CASSEAFGAFF. The CDR3 DNA is TGTGCCAGCAGTGAAGCGTTTGGAGCTTTCTTT. The chain combines TRBV2 with TRBJ1-1, with no clear D. The CDR3 is made up of 11 amino acids. Between the trimmed V and J ends, which lost 0 bases and 10 bases, there was a span of 6 bases. Germline CDR1 SNHLY, CDR2 FYNNEI.

There are a few counts of this clonotype. The chain is built from TRBV10-3 and TRBJ2-2; D gene uncertain. Trimming left V 5 bases short and J 5 bases short, with 9 bases between. This CDR3 comprises 13 residues. In germline, CDR1 is ENHRY, CDR2 SYGVKD. CDR3 in DNA: TGTGCCATCAGTAACCGGAGAACCGGGGAGCTGTTTTTT. Translation: CAISNRRTGELFF.

This chain uses TRBV10-3 with TRBJ1-1; perhaps TRBD1 as D (5 bases). Germline V gives CDR1 ENHRY, CDR2 SYGVKD. V lost 2 bases to trimming and J lost 5 bases, with 9 bases between them. CDR3 length: 13 residues. The CDR3 DNA reads TGTGCCATCAGTGAGGGGACTGCAACTGAAGCTTTCTTT. Amino acids: CAISEGTATEAFF.

Of note for this clonotype: The germline gene is not matched at one end of the junction; a read error may be the cause. The chain is built from TRBV2 and TRBJ1-4, with a tentative D call TRBD1 (5 bases). The germline V gene has CDR1 SNHLY and CDR2 FYNNEI. CDR3 length: 16 residues. CDR3 DNA sequence: TGTGCCAGCACCCGTGGGGCAGTTGCAACTAATGGAAAACTGTTTTTT. Its translation is CASTRGAVATNGKLFF.

This clonotype was observed once. This chain uses TRBV20-1 with TRBJ1-4; D not resolved. V lost 6 bases and J lost 8, with 16 bases in between. CDR1 and CDR2 from the germline V gene are DFQATT and SNEGSKA (reference sequence). The CDR3 sequence is 13 residues long. The chain's CDR3 is CSAPGVVGEKLFF. The CDR3 DNA reads as TGCAGTGCCCCCGGGGTAGTTGGGGAAAAACTGTTTTTT.

The V gene is TRBV5-4, the J gene TRBJ2-3; no definite D call. The CDR3 runs 15 residues. The V gene lost 0 bases and the J gene lost 2 bases, with 10 bases spanning the gap. CDR1 is SGHNT and CDR2 is YYREEE in the germline V gene (reference sequence). Here the CDR3 reads CASSLGVYSTDTQYF. The CDR3 DNA reads TGTGCCAGCAGCTTGGGAGTCTACTCCACAGATACGCAGTATTTT.